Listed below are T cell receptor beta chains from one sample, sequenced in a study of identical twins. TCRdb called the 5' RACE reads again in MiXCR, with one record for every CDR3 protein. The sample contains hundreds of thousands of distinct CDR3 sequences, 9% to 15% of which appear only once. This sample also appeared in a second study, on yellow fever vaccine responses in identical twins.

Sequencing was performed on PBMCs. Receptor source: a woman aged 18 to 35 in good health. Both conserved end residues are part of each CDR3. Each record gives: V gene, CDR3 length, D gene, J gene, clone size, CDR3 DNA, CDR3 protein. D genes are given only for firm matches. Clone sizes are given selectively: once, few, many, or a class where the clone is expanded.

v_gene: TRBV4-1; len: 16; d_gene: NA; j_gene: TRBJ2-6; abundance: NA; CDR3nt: TGCGCCAGCAGCCAGGAAATCAGGGTGAAGTCCAACGTCCTGACTTTC; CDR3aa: CASSQEIRVKSNVLTF
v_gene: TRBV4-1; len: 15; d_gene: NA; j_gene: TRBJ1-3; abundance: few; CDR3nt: TGCGCCAGCAGCCAAGTCGTGGCCGTTGGAAACACCATATATTTT; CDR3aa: CASSQVVAVGNTIYF
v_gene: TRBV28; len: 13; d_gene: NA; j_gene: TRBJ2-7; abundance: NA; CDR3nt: TGTGCCAGCGAGGACTCAGGGGTCTACGAGCAGTACTTC; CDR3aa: CASEDSGVYEQYF
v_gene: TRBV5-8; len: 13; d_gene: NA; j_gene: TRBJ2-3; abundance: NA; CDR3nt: TGTGCCAGCCGCCTTCCTTGGCGAGATACGCAGTATTTT; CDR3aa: CASRLPWRDTQYF
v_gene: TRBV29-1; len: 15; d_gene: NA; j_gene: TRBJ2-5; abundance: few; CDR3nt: TGCAGCGTTACCGGGGCCTACGGGGACCAAGAGACCCAGTACTTC; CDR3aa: CSVTGAYGDQETQYF
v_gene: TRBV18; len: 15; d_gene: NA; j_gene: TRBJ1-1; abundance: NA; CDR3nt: TGTGCCAGCTCACCTACAGGGAGCCCGGGGACTGAAGCTTTCTTT; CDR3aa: CASSPTGSPGTEAFF
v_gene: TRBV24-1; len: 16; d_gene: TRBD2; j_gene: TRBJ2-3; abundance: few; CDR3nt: TGTGCCACCAGTGACGGACTAGCGGGAGGCGGAGATACGCAGTATTTT; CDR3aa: CATSDGLAGGGDTQYF
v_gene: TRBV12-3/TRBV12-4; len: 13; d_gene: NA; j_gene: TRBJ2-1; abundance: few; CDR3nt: TGTGCCAGCAGTTTATATGAGAGCAATGAGCAGTTCTTC; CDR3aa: CASSLYESNEQFF
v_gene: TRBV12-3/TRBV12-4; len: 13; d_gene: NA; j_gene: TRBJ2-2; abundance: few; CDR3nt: TGTGCCAGCAGAACCGGGACTACCGGGGAGCTGTTTTTT; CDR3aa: CASRTGTTGELFF
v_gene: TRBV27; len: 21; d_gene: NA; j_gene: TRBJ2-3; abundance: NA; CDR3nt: TGTGCCAGCAGTTTATCGCCACCGGGGGCTAGCGCCCGGGGAACCACAGATACGCAGTATTTT; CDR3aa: CASSLSPPGASARGTTDTQYF
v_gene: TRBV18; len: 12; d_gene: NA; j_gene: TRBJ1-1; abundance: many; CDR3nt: TGTGCCAGCTCACCTGGACTGACTGAAGCTTTCTTT; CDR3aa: CASSPGLTEAFF
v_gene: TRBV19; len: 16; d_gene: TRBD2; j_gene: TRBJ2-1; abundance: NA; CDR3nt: TGTGCCAGTAGTATTTGGTCCCGGACAAGCGGGGATGAGCAGTTCTTC; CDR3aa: CASSIWSRTSGDEQFF
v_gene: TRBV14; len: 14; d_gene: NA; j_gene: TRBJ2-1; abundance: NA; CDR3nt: TGTGCCAGCAGCCAAGTTACAGCCTTGGATGAGCAGTTCTTC; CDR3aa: CASSQVTALDEQFF
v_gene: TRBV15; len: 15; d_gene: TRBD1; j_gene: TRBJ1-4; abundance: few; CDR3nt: TGTGCCACCAGCACCGAACAGGGGGCTAATGAAAAACTGTTTTTT; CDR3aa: CATSTEQGANEKLFF
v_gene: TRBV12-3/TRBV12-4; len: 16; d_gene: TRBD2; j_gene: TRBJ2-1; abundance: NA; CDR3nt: TGTGCCAGCAGTAACCCAGGACTAGCGGGAGTGCGGGAGCAGTTCTTC; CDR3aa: CASSNPGLAGVREQFF
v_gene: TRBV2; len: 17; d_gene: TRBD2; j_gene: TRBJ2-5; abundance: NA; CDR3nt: TGTGCCAGCAGAGGATTCGGGCTCGGACTAGTAACGGAGACCCAGTACTTC; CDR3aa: CASRGFGLGLVTETQYF
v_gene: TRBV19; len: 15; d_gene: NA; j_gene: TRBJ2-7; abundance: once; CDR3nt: TGTGCCAGTAGTATAGGCTACGACGGACCCTACGAGCAGTACTTC; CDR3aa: CASSIGYDGPYEQYF
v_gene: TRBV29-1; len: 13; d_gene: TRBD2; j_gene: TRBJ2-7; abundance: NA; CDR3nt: TGCAGCGGCGGACTAGCGGGAGAATACGAGCAGTACTTC; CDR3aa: CSGGLAGEYEQYF
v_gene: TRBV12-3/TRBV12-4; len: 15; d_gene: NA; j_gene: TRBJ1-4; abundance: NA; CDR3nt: TGTGCCAGCAGTCCCCGGGTTATTTTGCATGAAAAACTGTTTTTT; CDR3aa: CASSPRVILHEKLFF
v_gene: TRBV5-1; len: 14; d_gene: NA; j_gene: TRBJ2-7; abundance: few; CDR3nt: TGCGCCAGCAGCTTGGAATCGTTGAAGTACGAGCAGTACTTC; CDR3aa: CASSLESLKYEQYF
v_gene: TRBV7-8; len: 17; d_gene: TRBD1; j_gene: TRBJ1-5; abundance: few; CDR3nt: TGTGCCAGCAGCCCGTCGGGCAGGACAGGGCTTAATCAGCCCCAGCATTTT; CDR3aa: CASSPSGRTGLNQPQHF
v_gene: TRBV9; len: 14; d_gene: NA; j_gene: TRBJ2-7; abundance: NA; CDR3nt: TGTGCCAGCAGCGTTGGGCAGAGACCCTACGAGCAGTACTTC; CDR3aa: CASSVGQRPYEQYF
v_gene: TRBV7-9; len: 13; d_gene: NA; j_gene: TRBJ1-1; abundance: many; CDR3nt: TGTGCCAGCAGCTTTCAGGTAAACACTGAAGCTTTCTTT; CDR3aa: CASSFQVNTEAFF
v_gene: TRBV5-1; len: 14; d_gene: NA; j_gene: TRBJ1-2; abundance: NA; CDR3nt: TGCGCCAGCAGCTTGAACAGGGAAAAGAATGGCTACACCTTC; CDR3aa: CASSLNREKNGYTF
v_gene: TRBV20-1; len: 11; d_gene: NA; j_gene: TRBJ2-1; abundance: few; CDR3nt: TGCAGTGCTACTACATACAATGAGCAGTTCTTC; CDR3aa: CSATTYNEQFF
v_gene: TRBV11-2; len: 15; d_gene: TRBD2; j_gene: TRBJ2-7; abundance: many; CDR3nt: TGTGCCAGCAGCTACCGGACTAGCGGGAGCTACGAGCAGTACTTC; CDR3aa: CASSYRTSGSYEQYF
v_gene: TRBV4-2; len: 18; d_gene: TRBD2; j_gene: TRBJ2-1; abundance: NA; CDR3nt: TGTGCCAGCAGCCTCCGGGACGCCGGACTAGCGGGCCGGGGTGAGCAGTTCTTC; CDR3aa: CASSLRDAGLAGRGEQFF
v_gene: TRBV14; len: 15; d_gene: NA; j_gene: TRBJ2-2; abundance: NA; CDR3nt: TGTGCCAGCAGCCACAGTACTAGCCGCACCGGGGAGCTGTTTTTT; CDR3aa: CASSHSTSRTGELFF
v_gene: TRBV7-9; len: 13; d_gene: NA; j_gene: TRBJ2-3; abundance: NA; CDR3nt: TGTGCCAGCTGGGGGCCTCACACAGATACGCAGTATTTT; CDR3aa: CASWGPHTDTQYF
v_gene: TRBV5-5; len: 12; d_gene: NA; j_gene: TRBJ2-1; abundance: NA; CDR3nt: TGTGCCAGCAGCTTGGCCGTGGCCGAGCAGTTCTTC; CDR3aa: CASSLAVAEQFF
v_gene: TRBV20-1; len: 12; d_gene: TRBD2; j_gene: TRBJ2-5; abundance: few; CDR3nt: TGCAGTGAAGCGGGGGGGCGGGAGACCCAGTACTTC; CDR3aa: CSEAGGRETQYF
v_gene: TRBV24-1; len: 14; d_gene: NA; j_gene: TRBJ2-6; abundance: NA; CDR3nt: TGTGCCACCAGTGGAATCTCTGGGGCCAACGTCCTGACTTTC; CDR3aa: CATSGISGANVLTF
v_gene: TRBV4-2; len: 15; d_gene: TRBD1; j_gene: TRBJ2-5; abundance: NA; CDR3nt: TGTGCCAGCAGCCAAGATGGACAGGCACAAGAGACCCAGTACTTC; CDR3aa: CASSQDGQAQETQYF
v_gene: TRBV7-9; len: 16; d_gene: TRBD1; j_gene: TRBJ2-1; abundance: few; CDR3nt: TGTGCCAGCAGCTTAGGGCAGGGGGACCCCTACAATGAGCAGTTCTTC; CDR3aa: CASSLGQGDPYNEQFF
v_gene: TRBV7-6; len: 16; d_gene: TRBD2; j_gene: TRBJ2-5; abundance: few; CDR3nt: TGTGCCAGCAGCCCACTAGCGGGAGGTGGGGGAGAGACCCAGTACTTC; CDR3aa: CASSPLAGGGGETQYF
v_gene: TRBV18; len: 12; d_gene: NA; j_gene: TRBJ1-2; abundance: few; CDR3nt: TGTGCCAGCTCGGGGTCAGACTATGGCTACACCTTC; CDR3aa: CASSGSDYGYTF
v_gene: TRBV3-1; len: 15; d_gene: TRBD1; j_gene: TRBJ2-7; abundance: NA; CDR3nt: TGTGCCAGCAGCCAAGGGTCAGGGGGCCGGTACGAGCAGTACTTC; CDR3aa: CASSQGSGGRYEQYF
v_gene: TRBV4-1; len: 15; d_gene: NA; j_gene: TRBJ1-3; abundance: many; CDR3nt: TGCGCCAGCAGCCAAGATCCGTCATCGACAAGGACCATATATTTT; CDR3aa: CASSQDPSSTRTIYF
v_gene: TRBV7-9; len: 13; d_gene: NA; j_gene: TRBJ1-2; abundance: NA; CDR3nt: TGTGCCAGCCAGCCTGACAGGCGAAATTGCTACACCTTC; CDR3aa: CASQPDRRNCYTF
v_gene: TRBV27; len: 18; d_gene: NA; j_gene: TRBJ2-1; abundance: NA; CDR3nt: TGTGCCAGCAGTCCTACCCCACCTACTAGCTTTGGGGTCAATGAGCAGTTCTTC; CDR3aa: CASSPTPPTSFGVNEQFF
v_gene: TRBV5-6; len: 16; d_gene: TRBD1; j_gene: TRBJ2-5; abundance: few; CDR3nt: TGTGCCAGCAGCCAGTTGACAGGGGGCGCGGGAGAGACCCAGTACTTC; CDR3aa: CASSQLTGGAGETQYF
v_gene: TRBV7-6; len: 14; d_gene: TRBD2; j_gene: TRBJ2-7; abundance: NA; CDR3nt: TGTGCCAGCAGCTTATCTGCGGGAGTACCCGAGCAGTACTTC; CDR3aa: CASSLSAGVPEQYF
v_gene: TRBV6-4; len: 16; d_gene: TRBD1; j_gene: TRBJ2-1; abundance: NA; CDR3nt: TGTGCCAGCAGTGACTCGAGGGACAGGTCCTACAATGAGCAGTTCTTC; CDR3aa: CASSDSRDRSYNEQFF
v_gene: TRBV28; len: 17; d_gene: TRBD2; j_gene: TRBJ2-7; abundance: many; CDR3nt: TGTGCCAGCAGTTTATTCCCCCGACTAGCGGAATCCTACGAGCAGTACTTC; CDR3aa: CASSLFPRLAESYEQYF
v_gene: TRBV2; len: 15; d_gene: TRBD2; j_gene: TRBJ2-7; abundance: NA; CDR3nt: TGTGCCAGCAACCCCGGAGGTAGCGGGACCTACGAGCAGTACTTC; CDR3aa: CASNPGGSGTYEQYF
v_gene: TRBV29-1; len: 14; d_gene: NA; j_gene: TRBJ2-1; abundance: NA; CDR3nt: TGCAGCGCTGACGCCGGGACTTTTTACAATGAGCAGTTCTTC; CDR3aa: CSADAGTFYNEQFF
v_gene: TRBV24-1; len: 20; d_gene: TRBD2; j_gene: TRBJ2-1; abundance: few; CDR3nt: TGTGCCACCAGTGAACAGGGGCCAAGGTCTTGGACTAGCGGCTTCAATGAGCAGTTCTTC; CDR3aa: CATSEQGPRSWTSGFNEQFF
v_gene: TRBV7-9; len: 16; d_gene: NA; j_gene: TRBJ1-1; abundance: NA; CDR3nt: TGTGCCAGCAGCTTAGCGGTAACCGGGATGGGCACTGAAGCTTTCTTT; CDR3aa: CASSLAVTGMGTEAFF
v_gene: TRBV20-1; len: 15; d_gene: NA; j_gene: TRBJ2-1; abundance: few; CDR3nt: TGCAGTGCTGACGTCAGGGGCGCAGGATGGAATGAGCAGTTCTTC; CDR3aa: CSADVRGAGWNEQFF
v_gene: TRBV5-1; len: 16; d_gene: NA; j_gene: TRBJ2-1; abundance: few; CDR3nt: TGCGCCAGCCCCCCGCGCCCTAACAGGGAGGTCAATGAGCAGTTCTTC; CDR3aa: CASPPRPNREVNEQFF
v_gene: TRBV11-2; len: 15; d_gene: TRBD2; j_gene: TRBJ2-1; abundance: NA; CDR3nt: TGTGCCAGCAGCGATGGCGGGAGTGGACTGGGTGAGCAGTTCTTC; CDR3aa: CASSDGGSGLGEQFF
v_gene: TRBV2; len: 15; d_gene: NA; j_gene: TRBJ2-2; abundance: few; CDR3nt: TGTGCCAGCAGTGTATCCAACGCGAAGGGCGGGGAGCTGTTTTTT; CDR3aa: CASSVSNAKGGELFF
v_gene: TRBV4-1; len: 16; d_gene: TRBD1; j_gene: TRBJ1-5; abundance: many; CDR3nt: TGCGCCAGCAGCCCAACCCCTGACAGGGCGGATCAGCCCCAGCATTTT; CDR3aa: CASSPTPDRADQPQHF
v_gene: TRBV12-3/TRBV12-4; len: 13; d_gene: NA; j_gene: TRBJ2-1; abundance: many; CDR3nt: TGTGCCAGCAGTCCGGACAACTACAATGAGCAGTTCTTC; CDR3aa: CASSPDNYNEQFF
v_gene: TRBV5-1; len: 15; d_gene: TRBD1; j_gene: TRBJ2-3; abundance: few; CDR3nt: TGCGCCAGCAGCTTGTTTGCGACAGGGGCAGATACGCAGTATTTT; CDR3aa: CASSLFATGADTQYF
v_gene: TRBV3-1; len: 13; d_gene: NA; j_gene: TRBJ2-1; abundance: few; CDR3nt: TGTGCCAGCAGCCATGCTAGTGCCTTCGAGCAGTTCTTC; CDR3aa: CASSHASAFEQFF
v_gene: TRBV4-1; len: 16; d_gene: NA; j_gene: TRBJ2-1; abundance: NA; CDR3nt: TGCGCCAGCAGCCACCCAATCCGGGACCCCAACAATGAGCAGTTCTTC; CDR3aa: CASSHPIRDPNNEQFF
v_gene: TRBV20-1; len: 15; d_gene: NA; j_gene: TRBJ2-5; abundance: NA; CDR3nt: TGCAGTGCTAAAGGTTTCAGGGAAGGGCAAGAGACCCAGTACTTC; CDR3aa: CSAKGFREGQETQYF
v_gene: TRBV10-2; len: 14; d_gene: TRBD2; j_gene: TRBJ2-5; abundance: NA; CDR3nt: TGCGCCAGCACGGCTAGCGGGGGCCAAGAGACCCAGTACTTC; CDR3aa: CASTASGGQETQYF
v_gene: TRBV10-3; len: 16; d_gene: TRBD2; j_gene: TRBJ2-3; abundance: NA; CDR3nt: TGTGCCATCAGTGACCTAGCGGGGGCCCCAGGGGATACGCAGTATTTT; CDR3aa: CAISDLAGAPGDTQYF